This TCR beta chain was profiled in a study of blood T cell repertoires in COVID-19. About the study: From T cells, B-cell-depleted T cells, or PBMCs came the material, which was cDNA or gDNA.

Per the germline V gene, CDR1 is WSHSY and CDR2 is SAAADI. This CDR3 has 13 amino acids. The junction had 5 bases not matched to a gene; V was cut back by 6 bases and J by 6 bases. The protocol was immunoSEQ multiplex PCR, while the TCRdb copy is restricted to in-frame clones and leaves out a portion. The data contain about 170,000 clones, 70% to 80% of them seen just once; the ten biggest clones take up roughly 19%. Participants spanned ages roughly 18 to 95 years and resided in about two dozen US areas. Participant reports of clinical history set cohort assignment. The chain joins TRBV10-2 to TRBJ2-3, with TRBD1 matching over 8 bases. Sequencing was carried out using PBMCs or T cells enriched from blood (not recorded which). This receptor was obtained from a woman aged 70 to 79 in a cohort exposed to, infected with or recovered from COVID-19 (not recorded which). This chain's CDR3 is CASRPTGGDTQYF. As DNA, the CDR3 is TGCGCCAGCAGACCAACAGGGGGGGATACGCAGTATTTT.